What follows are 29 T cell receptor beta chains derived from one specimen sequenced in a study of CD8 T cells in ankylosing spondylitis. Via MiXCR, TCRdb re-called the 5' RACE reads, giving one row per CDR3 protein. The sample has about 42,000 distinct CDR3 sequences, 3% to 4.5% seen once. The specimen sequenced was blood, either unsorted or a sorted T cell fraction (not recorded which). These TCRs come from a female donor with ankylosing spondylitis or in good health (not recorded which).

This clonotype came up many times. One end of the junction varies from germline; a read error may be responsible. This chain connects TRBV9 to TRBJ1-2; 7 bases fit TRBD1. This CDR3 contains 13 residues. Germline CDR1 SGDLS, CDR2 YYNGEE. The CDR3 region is CASSANRGRFEAF. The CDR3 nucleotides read TGTGCCAGCAGCGCAAACAGGGGAAGGTTTGAGGCCTTC.

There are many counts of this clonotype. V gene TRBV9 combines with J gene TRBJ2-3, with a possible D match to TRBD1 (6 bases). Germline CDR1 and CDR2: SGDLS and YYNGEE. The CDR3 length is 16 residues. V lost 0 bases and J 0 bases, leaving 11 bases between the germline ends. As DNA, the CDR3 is TGTGCCAGCAGCGTAGCTAAGACAGGTAGCACAGATACGCAGTATTTT. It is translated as CASSVAKTGSTDTQYF.

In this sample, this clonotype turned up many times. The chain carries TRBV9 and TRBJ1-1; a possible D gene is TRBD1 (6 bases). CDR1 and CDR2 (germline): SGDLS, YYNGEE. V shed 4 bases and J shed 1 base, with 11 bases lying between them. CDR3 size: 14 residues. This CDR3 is CASSSGDRNTEAFF. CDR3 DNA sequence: TGTGCCAGCAGCTCAGGGGATAGGAACACTGAAGCTTTCTTT.

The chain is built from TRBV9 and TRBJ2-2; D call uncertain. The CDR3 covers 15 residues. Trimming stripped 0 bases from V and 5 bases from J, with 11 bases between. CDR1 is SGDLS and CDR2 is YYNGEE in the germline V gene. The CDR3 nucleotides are TGTGCCAGCAGCGTAGGACCGTTTAGAACCGGGGAGCTGTTTTTT. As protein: CASSVGPFRTGELFF.

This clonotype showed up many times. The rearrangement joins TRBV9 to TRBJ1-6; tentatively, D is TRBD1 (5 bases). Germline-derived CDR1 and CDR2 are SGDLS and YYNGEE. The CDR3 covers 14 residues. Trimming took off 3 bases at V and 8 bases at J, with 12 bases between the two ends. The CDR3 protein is CASSGRDFHSPLHF. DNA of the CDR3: TGTGCCAGCAGCGGCCGGGACTTTCATTCACCCCTCCACTTT.

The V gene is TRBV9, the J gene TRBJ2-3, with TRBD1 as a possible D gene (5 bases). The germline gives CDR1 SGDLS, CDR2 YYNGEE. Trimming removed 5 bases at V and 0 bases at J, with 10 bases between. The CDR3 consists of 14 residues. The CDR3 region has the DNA TGTGCCAGCAGTACAGGCCAAAGCACAGATACGCAGTATTTT. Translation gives CASSTGQSTDTQYF.

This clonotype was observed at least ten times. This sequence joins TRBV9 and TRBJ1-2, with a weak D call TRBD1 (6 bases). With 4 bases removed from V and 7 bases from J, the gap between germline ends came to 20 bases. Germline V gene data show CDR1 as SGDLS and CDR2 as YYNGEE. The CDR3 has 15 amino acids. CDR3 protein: CASSQGGRVLGGYTF. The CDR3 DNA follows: TGTGCCAGCAGCCAAGGGGGAAGGGTGCTGGGTGGCTACACCTTC.

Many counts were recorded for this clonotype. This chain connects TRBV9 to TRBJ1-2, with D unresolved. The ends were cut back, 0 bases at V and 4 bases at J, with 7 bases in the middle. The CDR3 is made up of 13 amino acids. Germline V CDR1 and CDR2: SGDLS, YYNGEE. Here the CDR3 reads CASSVVPGYGYTF. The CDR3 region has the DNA TGTGCCAGCAGCGTAGTTCCAGGCTATGGCTACACCTTC. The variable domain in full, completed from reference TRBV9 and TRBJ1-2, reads DSGVTQTPKHLITATGQRVTLRCSPRSGDLSVYWYQQSLDQGLQFLIQYYNGEERAKGNILERFSAQQFPDLHSELNLSSLELGDSALYFCASSVVPGYGYTFGSGTRLTVV.

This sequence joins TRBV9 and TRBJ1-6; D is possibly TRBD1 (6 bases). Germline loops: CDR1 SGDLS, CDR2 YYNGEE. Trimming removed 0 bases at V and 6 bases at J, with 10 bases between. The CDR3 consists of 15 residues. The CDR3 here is CASSVEGEPNSPLHF. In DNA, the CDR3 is TGTGCCAGCAGCGTAGAGGGGGAGCCTAATTCACCCCTCCACTTT.

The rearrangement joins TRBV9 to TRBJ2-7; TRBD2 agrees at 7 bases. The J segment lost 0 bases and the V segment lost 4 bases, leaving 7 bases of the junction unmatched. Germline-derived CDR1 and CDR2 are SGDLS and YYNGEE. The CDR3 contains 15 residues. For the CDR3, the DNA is TGTGCCAGCAGCCCCGGGGGGTCAAGCTCCTACGAGCAGTACTTC. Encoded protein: CASSPGGSSSYEQYF.

The CDR3 loop is CASSRTSSTGELFF. Written as DNA, the CDR3 is TGTGCCAGCAGCCGGACTAGTAGCACCGGGGAGCTGTTTTTT. The gene calls are TRBV9 and TRBJ2-2; TRBD2 matches 7 bases. From germline, CDR1 is SGDLS and CDR2 YYNGEE. V was clipped by 4 bases and J by 4 bases; unmatched bases: 4. This CDR3 comprises 14 residues.

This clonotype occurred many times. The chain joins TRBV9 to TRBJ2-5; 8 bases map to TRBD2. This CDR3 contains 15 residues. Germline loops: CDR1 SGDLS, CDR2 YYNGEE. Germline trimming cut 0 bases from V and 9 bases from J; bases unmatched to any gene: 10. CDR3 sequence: CASSVAPGGDGAQYF. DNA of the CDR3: TGTGCCAGCAGCGTAGCCCCGGGGGGGGACGGGGCCCAGTACTTC.

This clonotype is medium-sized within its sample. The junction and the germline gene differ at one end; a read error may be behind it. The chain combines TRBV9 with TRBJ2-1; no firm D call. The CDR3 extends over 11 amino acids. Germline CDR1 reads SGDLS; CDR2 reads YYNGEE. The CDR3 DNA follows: TGTGCCAGCAGCGTAGGTAATGCGCAGTTCTTC. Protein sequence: CASSVGNAQFF.

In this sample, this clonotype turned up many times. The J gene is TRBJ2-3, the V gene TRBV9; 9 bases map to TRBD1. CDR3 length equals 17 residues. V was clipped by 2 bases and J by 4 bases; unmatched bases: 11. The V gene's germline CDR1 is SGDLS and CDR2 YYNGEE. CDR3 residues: CASSVTPGQGWADTQYF. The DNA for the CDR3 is TGTGCCAGCAGCGTTACCCCGGGACAGGGATGGGCAGATACGCAGTATTTT.

CDR3: CASSTPLETNYGYTF. CDR3 nucleotide sequence: TGTGCCAGCAGCACACCCCTGGAAACTAACTATGGCTACACCTTC. The chain combines TRBV9 with TRBJ1-2; D unclear. Germline CDR1 is SGDLS and CDR2 is YYNGEE. The V and J ends lost 4 bases and 0 bases respectively, with 13 bases between them. CDR3 length equals 15 residues.

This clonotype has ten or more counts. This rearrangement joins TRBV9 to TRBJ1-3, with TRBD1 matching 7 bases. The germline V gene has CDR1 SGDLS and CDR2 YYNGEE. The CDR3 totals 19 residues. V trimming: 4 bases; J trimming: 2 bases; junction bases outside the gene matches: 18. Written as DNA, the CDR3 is TGTGCCAGCAGCCAGGGGTTAGGACAGGCCTGGATCCCTGGAAACACCATATATTTT. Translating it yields CASSQGLGQAWIPGNTIYF.

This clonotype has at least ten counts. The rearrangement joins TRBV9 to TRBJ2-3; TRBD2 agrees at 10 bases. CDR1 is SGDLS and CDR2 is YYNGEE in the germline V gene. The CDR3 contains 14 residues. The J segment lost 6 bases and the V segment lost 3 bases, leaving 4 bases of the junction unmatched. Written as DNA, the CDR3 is TGTGCCAGCAGCGAAAGCGGGGGGGGTGATACGCAGTATTTT. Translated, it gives CASSESGGGDTQYF.

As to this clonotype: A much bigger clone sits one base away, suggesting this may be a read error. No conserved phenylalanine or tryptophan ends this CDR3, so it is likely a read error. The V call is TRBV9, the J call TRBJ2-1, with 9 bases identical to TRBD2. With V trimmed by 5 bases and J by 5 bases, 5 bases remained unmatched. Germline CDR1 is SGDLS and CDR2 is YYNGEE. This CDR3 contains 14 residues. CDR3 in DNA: TGTGCCAGCAGGGCGAGACTAGCGGACAATGAGCAGTTCCTC. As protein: CASRARLADNEQFL.

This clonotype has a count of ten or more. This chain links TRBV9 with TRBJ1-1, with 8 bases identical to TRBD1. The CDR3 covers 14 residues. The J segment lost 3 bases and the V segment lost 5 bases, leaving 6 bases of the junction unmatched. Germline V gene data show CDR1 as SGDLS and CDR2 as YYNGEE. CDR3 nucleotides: TGTGCCAGCAGAGGACAGGGACAGGACACTGAAGCTTTCTTT. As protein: CASRGQGQDTEAFF.

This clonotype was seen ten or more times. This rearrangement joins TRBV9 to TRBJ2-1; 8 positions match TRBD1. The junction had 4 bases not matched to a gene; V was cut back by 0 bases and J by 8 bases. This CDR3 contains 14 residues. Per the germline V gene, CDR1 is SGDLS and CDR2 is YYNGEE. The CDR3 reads CASSVAGGRDEQFF. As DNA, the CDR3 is TGTGCCAGCAGCGTAGCAGGGGGCAGGGATGAGCAGTTCTTC.

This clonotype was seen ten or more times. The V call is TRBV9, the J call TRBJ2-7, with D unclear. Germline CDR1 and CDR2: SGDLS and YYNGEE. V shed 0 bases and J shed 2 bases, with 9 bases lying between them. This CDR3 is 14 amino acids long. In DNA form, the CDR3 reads TGTGCCAGCAGCGTAGGGGTAGACACCTACGAGCAGTACTTC. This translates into CASSVGVDTYEQYF.

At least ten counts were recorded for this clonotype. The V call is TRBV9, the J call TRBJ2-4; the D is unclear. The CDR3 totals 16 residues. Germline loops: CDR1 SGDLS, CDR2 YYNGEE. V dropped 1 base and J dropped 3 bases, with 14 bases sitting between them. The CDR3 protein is CASSVSPELGKNIQYF. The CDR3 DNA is TGTGCCAGCAGCGTAAGCCCCGAACTGGGCAAAAACATTCAGTACTTC.

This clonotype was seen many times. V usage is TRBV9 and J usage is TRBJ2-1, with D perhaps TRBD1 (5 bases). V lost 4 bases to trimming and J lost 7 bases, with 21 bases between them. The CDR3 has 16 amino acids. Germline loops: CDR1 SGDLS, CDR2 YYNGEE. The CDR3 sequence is CASSLLIGVEGNEQFF. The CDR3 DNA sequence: TGTGCCAGCAGCCTCCTCATAGGGGTTGAAGGGAATGAGCAGTTCTTC.

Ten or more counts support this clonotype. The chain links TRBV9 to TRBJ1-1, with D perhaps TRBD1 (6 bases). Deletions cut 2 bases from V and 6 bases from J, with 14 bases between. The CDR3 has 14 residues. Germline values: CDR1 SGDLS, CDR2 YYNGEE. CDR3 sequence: CASSVGAVGSEAFF. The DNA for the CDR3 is TGTGCCAGCAGCGTGGGGGCTGTTGGTTCTGAAGCTTTCTTT.

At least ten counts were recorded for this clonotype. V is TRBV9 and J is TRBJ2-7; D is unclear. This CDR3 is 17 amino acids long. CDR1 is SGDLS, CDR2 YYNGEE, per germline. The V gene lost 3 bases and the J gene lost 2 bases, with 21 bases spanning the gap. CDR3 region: CASSANPTPGPPYEQYF. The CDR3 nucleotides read TGTGCCAGCAGCGCAAACCCAACACCGGGCCCTCCCTACGAGCAGTACTTC.

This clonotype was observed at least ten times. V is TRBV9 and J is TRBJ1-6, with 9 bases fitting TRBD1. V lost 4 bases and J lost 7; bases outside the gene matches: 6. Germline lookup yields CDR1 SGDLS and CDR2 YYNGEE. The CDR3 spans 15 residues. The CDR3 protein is CASSPTGTGNSPLHF. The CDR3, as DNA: TGTGCCAGCAGCCCCACCGGGACAGGGAATTCACCCCTCCACTTT.

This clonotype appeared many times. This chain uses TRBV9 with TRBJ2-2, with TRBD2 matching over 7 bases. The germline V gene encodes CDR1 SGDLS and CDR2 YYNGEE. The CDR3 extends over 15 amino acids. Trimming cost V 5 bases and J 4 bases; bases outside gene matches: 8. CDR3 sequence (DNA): TGTGCCAGCAGTCGCGGGGGAATCGTCACCGGGGAGCTGTTTTTT. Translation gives CASSRGGIVTGELFF.

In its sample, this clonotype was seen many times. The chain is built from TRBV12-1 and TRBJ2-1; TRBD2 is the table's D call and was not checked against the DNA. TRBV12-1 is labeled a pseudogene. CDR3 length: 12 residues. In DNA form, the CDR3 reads TGTGCCAGCAGCTTGATGCTAGCGTATATCCTCTTC. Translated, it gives CASSLMLAYILF.

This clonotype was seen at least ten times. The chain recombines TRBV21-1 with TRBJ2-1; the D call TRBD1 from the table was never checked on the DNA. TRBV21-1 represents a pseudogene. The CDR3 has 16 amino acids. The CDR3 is CASSMGRDRSPNEQFF. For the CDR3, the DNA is TGTGCCAGCAGCATGGGCCGGGACAGGTCCCCCAATGAGCAGTTCTTC.